This section outlines one T cell receptor beta chain sequence together with its context. Its antigen remains unidentified. This entry comes from a study of shared clonotypes between healthy human individuals. Measured with immunoSEQ multiplex PCR; TCRdb has only the in-frame clones, and not every one. In the table there are 600,000 to 750,000 clones, around 90% of which are singletons. Study results and caveats: When compared with the clonotypes that were shared by all four sorted-subset donors, the non-shared clonotypes turned out to have lower generation probabilities.

The sample was memory CD8+ T cells from PBMCs. Sample subset: CD45RO+ cells pooled with CCR7-negative TemRA cells. The clonotype originates from a man between 18 and 35 years old in good health. Some clones in this sample may be carry-over from other donors' samples.

The CDR3 loop is CASSSNRGPSSSSYNEQFF. Here the CDR3 DNA reads TGTGCCAGCAGCTCGAACAGGGGGCCATCCTCTAGCTCCTACAATGAGCAGTTCTTC. The chain carries TRBV11-2 and TRBJ2-1; the match to TRBD1 covers 9 bases. Germline assignment: CDR1 SGHAT and CDR2 FQNNGV. This CDR3 has 19 amino acids. V dropped 4 bases and J dropped 0; count of bases not matched to a gene: 13.